The 13 T cell receptor beta chains presented below share a single source sample, sequenced in a study of Graves' ophthalmopathy and Graves' hyperthyroidism. Beta-chain TCR CDR3 regions were amplified from RNA transcripts. Investigators did first-round RT-PCR with HTBI primers, then second-round multiplex PCR. A single record per CDR3 protein comes from TCRdb applying MiXCR to the multiplex PCR reads. Of fewer than 650,000 distinct CDR3 sequences listed, 22% were seen once; the top ten hold more than 5.5%. What was sequenced was peripheral blood. All receptors come from a woman aged 18-29 years with stable Graves' hyperthyroidism. Some clones in this sample may be carry-over from other donors' samples.

This clonotype came up many times. The gene calls are TRBV2 and TRBJ2-7; 10 bases are shared with TRBD2. CDR3 length equals 20 residues. The trim removed 0 bases at V and 3 bases at J, leaving 17 bases unmatched. Looked up from germline, CDR1 is SNHLY and CDR2 is FYNNEI. The CDR3 loop is CASSEALPAGGRAKIYEQYF. The CDR3 DNA reads as TGTGCCAGCAGTGAAGCGCTTCCAGCGGGGGGGCGGGCCAAAATCTACGAGCAGTACTTC.

In its sample, this clonotype was seen many times. V and J are TRBV20-1 and TRBJ2-7, with 7 nucleotides matching TRBD1. CDR3 length: 14 residues. Trimming took 5 bases from V and 2 from J; bases not matched to a gene: 9. Germline CDR1 reads DFQATT; CDR2 reads SNEGSKA (reference sequence). The CDR3: CSASGRDSPYEQYF. The CDR3, as DNA: TGCAGTGCTTCCGGTCGGGACAGCCCCTACGAGCAGTACTTC.

This clonotype was recorded many times. The chain has TRBV2 and TRBJ2-7, with D possibly being TRBD1 (6 bases). The germline CDR1 and CDR2 sequences are SNHLY and FYNNEI. Trimming left V 0 bases short and J 3 bases short, with 12 bases between. This CDR3 has 15 amino acids. DNA for the CDR3: TGTGCCAGCAGTGAAGCGTCAGGGGTTCTCTACGAGCAGTACTTC. Translating gives CASSEASGVLYEQYF.

This chain joins TRBV9 and TRBJ1-3; TRBD1 agrees at 8 bases. The CDR3 is 16 residues long. V lost 0 bases, J lost 4 bases, and 6 bases stayed unmatched. Germline CDR1 and CDR2: SGDLS and YYNGEE. The CDR3 nucleotides read TGTGCCAGCAGCGTAGAGGGACAGGCGCCCGGAAACACCATATATTTT. It translates to CASSVEGQAPGNTIYF.

This clonotype was counted at least ten times. J is TRBJ1-1 and V is TRBV5-1; perhaps TRBD1 as D (6 bases). Germline CDR1 reads SGHRS; CDR2 reads YFSETQ. The CDR3 has 14 amino acids. V was clipped by 4 bases and J by 8 bases, with 18 bases between them. Here the CDR3 DNA reads TGCGCCAGCAGCCAACCGCCTACAGGGAGCGAAGCTTTCTTT. Translation gives CASSQPPTGSEAFF.

This clonotype was detected many times. The V gene is TRBV3-1, the J gene TRBJ2-7, with D perhaps assigned TRBD1 or TRBD2 (5 bases each). Looked up from germline, CDR1 is LGHDT and CDR2 is YNNKEL (reference sequence). Deletions cut 1 base from V and 6 bases from J, with 16 bases between. The CDR3 is made up of 15 amino acids. CDR3 sequence: CASSQAGLAVAEQYF. The CDR3 bases are TGTGCCAGCAGCCAAGCGGGGCTAGCCGTCGCCGAGCAGTACTTC.

This clonotype came up many times. The CDR3 region is CASSHRRAGETQYF. CDR3 bases: TGTGCCAGCAGCCATCGGAGGGCCGGAGAGACCCAGTACTTC. This chain links TRBV11-1 with TRBJ2-5; TRBD2 might be the D (6 bases). V was clipped by 5 bases and J by 4 bases, with 14 bases between them. Germline loops: CDR1 SGHAT, CDR2 FQDESV (reference sequence). CDR3 length equals 14 residues.

This clonotype was found many times. The chain couples TRBV10-2 to TRBJ1-1, with a possible D match to TRBD1 (6 bases). The CDR3 covers 14 residues. CDR1 WSHSY and CDR2 SAAADI come from the germline V gene. Trimming left V 5 bases short and J 5 bases short, with 15 bases between. The CDR3 loop reads CASSRAQGITEAFF. CDR3 nucleotide sequence: TGCGCCAGCAGTCGAGCGCAGGGGATAACTGAAGCTTTCTTT.

In its sample, this clonotype was seen many times. V gene TRBV6-1 combines with J gene TRBJ2-7; D tentatively fits TRBD1 or TRBD2 (5 bases each). This CDR3 has 13 residues. The ends were cut back, 7 bases at V and 4 bases at J, with 14 bases in the middle. Germline CDR1 MNHNS, CDR2 SASEGT. CDR3 residues: CASNPGSFYEQYF. The CDR3 coding sequence is TGTGCCAGCAACCCAGGGAGTTTTTACGAGCAGTACTTC.

There are many counts of this clonotype. This rearrangement joins TRBV7-8 to TRBJ1-2; D is unclear. Per the germline V gene, CDR1 is SGHVS and CDR2 is FQNEAQ. The CDR3 contains 13 residues. V lost 2 bases, J lost 7 bases, and 11 bases lay in between. In DNA form, the CDR3 reads TGTGCCAGCAGCTTACTGCCCGCCTCTGGCTACACCTTC. Its protein is CASSLLPASGYTF.

This clonotype appeared many times. The chain employs TRBV15 and TRBJ2-2; D tentatively reads TRBD1 or TRBD2 (6 bases each). This CDR3 comprises 16 residues. Germline V CDR1 and CDR2: LNHNV, YYDKDF (reference sequence). V was shortened by 5 bases and J by 1 base, with 14 bases between the two germline ends. CDR3 nucleotides: TGTGCCACCAGCTCCGACGGAGGGGGGAACACCGGGGAGCTGTTTTTT. Protein: CATSSDGGGNTGELFF.

This clonotype showed up many times. V usage is TRBV19 and J usage is TRBJ2-7, with TRBD1 matching 12 bases. The germline CDR1 and CDR2 sequences are LNHDA and SQIVND (reference sequence). This CDR3 contains 15 residues. V gave up 4 bases and J gave up 6 bases; unmatched junction bases: 7. CDR3 DNA: TGTGCCAGTAGTACCGTCCGGGACAGGGGGCGCGAGCAGTACTTC. As protein: CASSTVRDRGREQYF.

This clonotype showed up many times. V is TRBV7-2 and J is TRBJ1-2; 9 bases map to TRBD1. Unmatched junction bases numbered 11, after V lost 2 bases and J lost 4 bases. The germline gives CDR1 SGHTA, CDR2 FQGNSA. The CDR3 consists of 17 residues. The CDR3 here is CASSLSMKQGASYGYTF. The CDR3 coding sequence is TGTGCCAGCAGCTTATCGATGAAACAGGGGGCGAGCTATGGCTACACCTTC.